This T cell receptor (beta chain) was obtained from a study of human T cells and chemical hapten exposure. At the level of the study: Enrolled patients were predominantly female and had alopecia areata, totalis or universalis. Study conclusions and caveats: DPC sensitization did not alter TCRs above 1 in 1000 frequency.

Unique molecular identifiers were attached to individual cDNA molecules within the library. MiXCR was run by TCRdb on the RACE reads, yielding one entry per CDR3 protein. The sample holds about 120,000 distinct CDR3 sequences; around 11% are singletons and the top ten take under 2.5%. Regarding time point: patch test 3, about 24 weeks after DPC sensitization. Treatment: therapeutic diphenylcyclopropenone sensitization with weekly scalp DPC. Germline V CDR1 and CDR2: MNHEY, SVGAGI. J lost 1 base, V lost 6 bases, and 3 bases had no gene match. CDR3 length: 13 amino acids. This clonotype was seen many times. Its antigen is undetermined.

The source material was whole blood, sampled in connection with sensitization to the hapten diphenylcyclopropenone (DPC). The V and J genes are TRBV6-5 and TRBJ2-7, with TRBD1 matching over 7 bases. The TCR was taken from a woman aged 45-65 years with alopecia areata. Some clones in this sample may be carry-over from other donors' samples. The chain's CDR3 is CASSPTGSYEQYF. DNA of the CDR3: TGTGCCAGCAGCCCGACAGGGTCCTACGAGCAGTACTTC.